These 32 T cell receptor beta chains share one sample of origin, sequenced in a study of regulatory T cells in long-lasting Graves disease. Time point indicated: newly diagnosed GD, antithyroid drugs for less than 3 months. PBMC RNA served as the TCR library source. The authors built TCR beta libraries using iRepertoire HTBI primers and Arm-PCR of CDR3 regions. A single record per CDR3 protein comes from TCRdb applying MiXCR to the multiplex PCR reads. This table has 500,000 or so distinct CDR3 sequences, around 15% appearing once. Separately, the same data were catalogued under a study of T cells in Graves' hyperthyroidism and ophthalmopathy.

The sample here was peripheral blood mononuclear cells (PBMCs), taken at new diagnosis, from a patient treated with antithyroid drugs. These receptors were collected from a middle-aged man with Graves disease.

The chain uses TRBV3-1 and TRBJ2-1; 7 bases fit TRBD2. The CDR3 is 15 residues long. Unmatched junction bases numbered 7, after V lost 6 bases and J lost 2 bases. Germline CDR1 LGHDT, CDR2 YNNKEL (reference sequence). The CDR3 loop is CASSREAVAYNEQFF. CDR3 DNA: TGTGCCAGCAGTCGGGAGGCAGTAGCCTACAATGAGCAGTTCTTC.

This clonotype was recorded many times. The chain recombines TRBV3-1 with TRBJ2-3; D is unresolved. V lost 2 bases and J lost 2, with 14 bases in between. The CDR3 totals 16 residues. Germline V gene lookup returns CDR1 LGHDT and CDR2 YNNKEL (reference sequence). The CDR3 loop is CASSQNHRLDTDTQYF. The CDR3 DNA reads TGTGCCAGCAGCCAAAACCATAGACTTGACACAGATACGCAGTATTTT.

Details on this clonotype: One end of the junction does not line up with germline, which may come from a read error. The genes are TRBV5-1 and TRBJ2-2; perhaps D is TRBD1 or TRBD2 (6 bases each). The CDR3 loop spans 15 amino acids. Germline CDR1 reads SGHRS; CDR2 reads YFSETQ. The CDR3 nucleotides read TGTGCCAGCAGCAAATACAGGGAGGATACCGGGGAGCTGTTTTTT. Translation gives CASSKYREDTGELFF.

This clonotype has at least ten counts. The chain couples TRBV28 to TRBJ2-7, with 8 bases that match TRBD2. There are 17 residues in the CDR3. The V gene's germline CDR1 is MDHEN and CDR2 SYDVKM. V was pared by 2 bases and J by 2 bases, with 11 bases of the junction left unmatched. Here the CDR3 DNA reads TGTGCCAGCAGTTTACCCCCGGAGCGGGAGTCAACCTACGAGCAGTACTTC. Translated, it gives CASSLPPERESTYEQYF. Together with reference TRBV28 and TRBJ2-7, the CDR3 gives the full variable domain: DVKVTQSSRYLVKRTGEKVFLECVQDMDHENMFWYRQDPGLGLRLIYFSYDVKMKEKGDIPEGYSVSREKKERFSLILESASTNQTSMYLCASSLPPERESTYEQYFGPGTRLTVT.

This clonotype was detected many times. The V call is TRBV27, the J call TRBJ2-5; 10 bases line up with TRBD2. In germline, CDR1 is MNHEY, CDR2 SMNVEV (reference sequence). CDR3 length: 15 residues. With V trimmed by 5 bases and J by 8 bases, 11 bases remained unmatched. The CDR3 DNA is TGTGCCAGCAGTCCCGGACTAGCGGCATTGGGAACCCAGTACTTC. Encoded protein: CASSPGLAALGTQYF.

This clonotype showed up many times. The chain employs TRBV10-3 and TRBJ2-7, with 8 bases lining up with TRBD1. The CDR3 has 14 amino acids. The germline gives CDR1 ENHRY, CDR2 SYGVKD. The junction had 7 bases not matched to a gene; V was cut back by 3 bases and J by 6 bases. CDR3 protein: CAISDRGQGGEQYF. The CDR3 region has the DNA TGTGCCATCAGTGACAGAGGACAGGGAGGCGAGCAGTACTTC.

This clonotype was seen only a few times. The rearrangement joins TRBV9 to TRBJ2-2; a weak D match, TRBD2 (6 bases). V gave up 7 bases and J gave up 5 bases, with 15 bases separating them. This CDR3 contains 14 residues. The germline gives CDR1 SGDLS, CDR2 YYNGEE. CDR3 loop: CASRLSAGTGELFF. The CDR3 DNA sequence: TGTGCCAGCCGACTCTCGGCGGGAACCGGGGAGCTGTTTTTT.

In this sample, this clonotype turned up many times. The chain combines TRBV7-9 with TRBJ1-1; D may be TRBD1 (5 bases). The germline V gene encodes CDR1 SEHNR and CDR2 FQNEAQ (reference sequence). The V gene lost 8 bases and the J gene lost 0 bases, with 22 bases spanning the gap. This CDR3 region has 17 residues. CDR3 sequence (DNA): TGTGCCAGCGCAAAACCGTGGGGGGAAGGCATGAACACTGAAGCTTTCTTT. Translation: CASAKPWGEGMNTEAFF.

This clonotype was recorded at least ten times. J is TRBJ2-1 and V is TRBV5-1; 8 positions agree with TRBD1. The germline CDR1 and CDR2 sequences are SGHRS and YFSETQ. V gave up 6 bases and J gave up 9 bases; unmatched junction bases: 11. The CDR3 has 14 amino acids. The CDR3 DNA is TGCGCCAGCACCCGGACAGGGAGCGCCACTGAGCAGTTCTTC. This translates into CASTRTGSATEQFF.

This clonotype has more than one count but fewer than ten. The J gene is TRBJ2-2, the V gene TRBV20-1, with 9 bases matching TRBD1. Germline V gives CDR1 DFQATT, CDR2 SNEGSKA (reference sequence). This CDR3 region has 16 residues. J was trimmed by 8 bases and V by 6 bases; bases with no gene match: 16. For the CDR3, the DNA is TGCAGTGCGGGACCGGGACAGGGCACCCCTATAGGGGAGCTGTTTTTT. Protein sequence: CSAGPGQGTPIGELFF.

This clonotype came up a few times. Since no conserved phenylalanine or tryptophan closes the CDR3, a read error is the likely cause. The chain links TRBV5-1 to TRBJ2-7; D perhaps matches TRBD1 (6 bases). The CDR3 sequence is 15 residues long. The V gene's germline CDR1 is SGHRS and CDR2 YFSETQ. Trimming shortened V by 6 bases and J by 0 bases, and 16 bases separated the two germline ends. In DNA, the CDR3 is TGCGCCAGCAATCGTTTGGGGACAAACTCCTACGAGCAGTACCTC. This sequence encodes CASNRLGTNSYEQYL.

This clonotype occurred many times. This chain connects TRBV3-1 to TRBJ2-7; no clear D gene. Germline CDR1 and CDR2: LGHDT and YNNKEL (reference sequence). The V end was cut by 6 bases, the J end by 6 bases, with 9 bases between. The CDR3 consists of 11 residues. CDR3 amino acids: CASRSLGEQYF. The CDR3 DNA follows: TGTGCCAGCAGGTCGTTGGGCGAGCAGTACTTC.

This clonotype was detected only a few times. The genes are TRBV7-2 and TRBJ2-7, with 9 bases that match TRBD1. The J segment lost 2 bases and the V segment lost 5 bases, leaving 7 bases of the junction unmatched. Per germline, CDR1 SGHTA and CDR2 FQGNSA. The CDR3 loop spans 15 amino acids. DNA of the CDR3: TGTGCCAGCAGCGGAGGACAGGGGATCGCCTACGAGCAGTACTTC. Translating it yields CASSGGQGIAYEQYF. The full variable domain, completed using reference TRBV7-2 and TRBJ2-7, is GAGVSQSPSNKVTEKGKDVELRCDPISGHTALYWYRQSLGQGLEFLIYFQGNSAPDKSGLPSDRFSAERTGGSVSTLTIQRTQQEDSAVYLCASSGGQGIAYEQYFGPGTRLTVT.

This clonotype has only a few counts. V and J are TRBV30 and TRBJ2-5; 7 bases are shared with TRBD1. V lost 3 bases to trimming and J lost 1 base; unmatched junction nucleotides: 5. The CDR3 covers 14 residues. CDR1 is GTSNPN and CDR2 is SVGIG in the germline V gene (reference sequence). Here the CDR3 DNA reads TGTGCCTGGAGCACCGGGACAGCCCAAGAGACCCAGTACTTC. It yields the protein CAWSTGTAQETQYF.

The chain has TRBV4-1 and TRBJ2-3; a possible D gene is TRBD2 (5 bases). The V and J ends lost 0 bases and 7 bases respectively, with 14 bases between them. Per germline, CDR1 MGHRA and CDR2 YSYEKL. The CDR3 has 15 residues. CDR3 coding DNA: TGCGCCAGCAGCCAAGAAAGTGGCTCGGGATATACGCAGTATTTT. This sequence encodes CASSQESGSGYTQYF.

The chain employs TRBV7-2 and TRBJ2-1; 8 nucleotides agree with TRBD2. Trimming took 3 bases from V and 0 from J; bases not matched to a gene: 4. Germline CDR1 is SGHTA and CDR2 is FQGNSA. The CDR3 spans 16 residues. The CDR3 coding sequence is TGTGCCAGCAGCTTTCAGCGGGGGATCTCCTACAATGAGCAGTTCTTC. Residues: CASSFQRGISYNEQFF.

This clonotype was seen more than once but under ten times. The V gene is TRBV7-2, the J gene TRBJ2-3, with D possibly being TRBD2 (5 bases). The CDR3 runs to 13 residues. CDR1 and CDR2 from the germline V gene are SGHTA and FQGNSA. The germline V and J ends were trimmed by 5 bases and 5 bases, with 11 bases remaining between them. The CDR3 is CASSRGSGDTQYF. CDR3 DNA: TGTGCCAGCAGCCGCGGGTCTGGAGATACGCAGTATTTT.

The chain is built from TRBV24-1 and TRBJ2-1; D uncertain. Germline V CDR1 and CDR2: KGHDR, SFDVKD. This CDR3 comprises 11 residues. V was trimmed by 3 bases and J by 8 bases, leaving 4 bases between them. The CDR3 reads CATSDKDEQFF. In DNA, the CDR3 is TGTGCCACCAGTGATAAGGATGAGCAGTTCTTC.

There are many counts of this clonotype. This chain uses TRBV20-1 with TRBJ2-7; D is perhaps TRBD2 (5 bases). The length of the CDR3 is 13 residues. Germline CDR1 is DFQATT and CDR2 is SNEGSKA (reference sequence). V lost 5 bases and J lost 4, with 15 bases in between. The chain's CDR3 is CSAAKGSWYEQYF. In nucleotides, the CDR3 is TGCAGTGCTGCAAAAGGGAGTTGGTACGAGCAGTACTTC.

On this clonotype itself: In this CDR3 the conserved last residue, phenylalanine or tryptophan, is missing, so a read error is likely. The chain employs TRBV25-1 and TRBJ2-1; D not certain. The V end lost 6 bases, the J end lost 4 bases, and 10 bases lay between the germline ends. The CDR3 is 13 residues long. CDR1 MGHDK and CDR2 SYGVNS come from the germline V gene. This CDR3 is CASSLDQYNEQFS. CDR3 sequence (DNA): TGTGCCAGCAGCTTGGACCAGTACAATGAGCAGTTCTCC.

This clonotype has a handful of counts. The chain employs TRBV10-1 and TRBJ2-3, with unresolved D. V was pared by 2 bases and J by 7 bases, with 13 bases between. Looked up from germline, CDR1 is WNHNN and CDR2 is SYGVQD (reference sequence). CDR3 length: 14 residues. This CDR3 is CASSESRWSNTQYF. The CDR3 DNA sequence: TGCGCCAGCAGTGAGAGCCGGTGGAGCAATACGCAGTATTTT.

This chain connects TRBV10-3 to TRBJ2-1; 9 nucleotides agree with TRBD1. This CDR3 is built from 17 residues. With 2 bases clipped from V and 5 bases from J, the junction kept 10 bases outside the gene matches. CDR1 and CDR2 from the germline V gene are ENHRY and SYGVKD. CDR3 DNA: TGTGCCATCAGTGAGATATCCCGGGACAGGGCCAACAATGAGCAGTTCTTC. This sequence encodes CAISEISRDRANNEQFF.

In regard to this clonotype: This CDR3 is missing its conserved last phenylalanine or tryptophan, likely due to a read error. The chain couples TRBV28 to TRBJ2-7; D ambiguous. This CDR3 has 13 amino acids. CDR1 is MDHEN and CDR2 is SYDVKM in the germline V gene. Deletions cut 8 bases from V and 3 bases from J, with 14 bases between. CDR3 coding DNA: TGTGCCAGCCTCCGCAACGTGGGCTACGAGCAGTACTCC. It yields the protein CASLRNVGYEQYS.

This clonotype was picked up many times. This chain uses TRBV3-1 with TRBJ2-7; 8 bases agree with TRBD2. V lost 1 base, J lost 10 bases, and 12 bases stayed unmatched. The germline CDR1 and CDR2 sequences are LGHDT and YNNKEL (reference sequence). The CDR3 contains 15 residues. DNA for the CDR3: TGTGCCAGCAGCCAAGCCCTACGTGGCGGGAGGATCCAGTACTTC. Its protein product is CASSQALRGGRIQYF.

V usage is TRBV24-1 and J usage is TRBJ2-7, with 7 bases identical to TRBD1. Germline CDR1 and CDR2: KGHDR and SFDVKD. V was clipped by 4 bases and J by 2 bases; unmatched bases: 7. The length of the CDR3 is 15 residues. The CDR3 loop is CATSDSQGRAYEQYF. The DNA of the CDR3 is TGTGCCACCAGTGACTCACAGGGGAGAGCCTACGAGCAGTACTTC.

The chain combines TRBV28 with TRBJ2-5; TRBD1 aligns across 7 bases. J gave up 4 bases and V 7 bases, and 9 bases lay outside the gene matches. CDR3 size: 14 residues. Germline CDR1 and CDR2: MDHEN and SYDVKM. The CDR3 region is CASKGALRTETQYF. The CDR3 nucleotides read TGTGCCAGCAAGGGGGCCCTCAGGACAGAGACCCAGTACTTC.

This clonotype occurred a few times. The J gene is TRBJ2-4, the V gene TRBV7-9, with 7 nucleotides matching TRBD1. CDR3 size: 16 residues. V was clipped by 4 bases and J by 1 base; unmatched bases: 7. Per the germline V gene, CDR1 is SEHNR and CDR2 is FQNEAQ (reference sequence). CDR3 amino acids: CASSSGQPGAKNIQYF. CDR3 coding DNA: TGTGCCAGCAGCTCGGGACAGCCAGGGGCCAAAAACATTCAGTACTTC.

This chain connects TRBV6-1 to TRBJ2-3; D is undetermined. The V gene's germline CDR1 is MNHNS and CDR2 SASEGT. The CDR3 has 13 residues. V was pared by 4 bases and J by 6 bases, with 11 bases between. The CDR3 loop is CASSAGYLDTQYF. CDR3 bases: TGTGCCAGCAGTGCGGGCTACTTGGATACGCAGTATTTT.

This clonotype was detected ten times or more. The chain is built from TRBV20-1 and TRBJ1-2, with 8 nucleotides matching TRBD1. Unmatched junction bases numbered 4, after V lost 6 bases and J lost 4 bases. This CDR3 is built from 12 residues. Germline V CDR1 and CDR2: DFQATT, SNEGSKA (reference sequence). CDR3 protein: CSAYGTGYGYTF. The CDR3 DNA sequence: TGCAGTGCGTATGGGACAGGCTATGGCTACACCTTC.

This sequence joins TRBV28 and TRBJ2-7; D is uncertain. V lost 5 bases and J lost 3, with 11 bases in between. Germline V gene data show CDR1 as MDHEN and CDR2 as SYDVKM. There are 13 residues in the CDR3. CDR3 coding DNA: TGTGCCAGCAGTATGCCCGCCCTCTACGAGCAGTACTTC. This translates into CASSMPALYEQYF.

This clonotype was counted at least ten times. J is TRBJ1-1 and V is TRBV27; no firm D call. Germline V gene sequence: CDR1 MNHEY, CDR2 SMNVEV (reference sequence). V lost 3 bases, J lost 6 bases, and 11 bases lay in between. This CDR3 is built from 13 residues. CDR3 loop: CASSFSSNAEAFF. CDR3 coding DNA: TGTGCCAGCAGTTTCTCATCCAACGCTGAAGCTTTCTTT.

As for this clonotype: This likely traces to a read error, being one base from a far larger clone. This rearrangement joins TRBV2 to TRBJ2-7; 8 bases fit TRBD2. This CDR3 is 15 amino acids long. Germline V gives CDR1 SNHLY, CDR2 FYNNEI. V shed 10 bases, J shed 1 base, and the junction held 12 bases outside the gene matches. The CDR3 DNA reads as TGTGCCAACAGAGAAACCGGGACTAGTTCCTACGAGCAGTACTTC. Its protein is CANRETGTSSYEQYF. The whole variable domain, filled in from reference TRBV2 and TRBJ2-7, reads EPEVTQTPSHQVTQMGQEVILRCVPISNHLYFYWYRQILGQKVEFLVSFYNNEISEKSEIFDDQFSVERPDGSNFTLKIRSTKLEDSAMYFCANRETGTSSYEQYFGPGTRLTVT.